Shown below are 3 T cell receptor beta chains from a single sample sequenced in a study of shared clonotypes between healthy human individuals. Here immunoSEQ multiplex PCR was the method, and the copy in TCRdb shows in-frame clones only, minus some. The table shows under 850,000 clones, with approximately 92% occurring only once. Naive CD8 cells lacked CD45RO and underwent positive selection for CCR7, leaving out terminally differentiated effector memory CD45RA+ cells. Input material: naive CD8+ T cells sorted from blood. Every receptor here comes from a man younger than 40 in good health.

The genes are TRBV4-1 and TRBJ2-7; D ambiguous. Germline CDR1 is MGHRA and CDR2 is YSYEKL. The CDR3 totals 15 residues. Trimming left V 4 bases short and J 4 bases short, with 17 bases between. The CDR3 loop is CASSPVLGLGYEQYF. The CDR3 bases are TGCGCCAGCAGCCCAGTCTTGGGCCTTGGATACGAGCAGTACTTC.

This chain connects TRBV7-6 to TRBJ2-3, with D hard to call. This CDR3 comprises 17 residues. CDR1 is SGHVS and CDR2 is FNYEAQ in the germline V gene. The V and J ends lost 3 bases and 1 base respectively, with 17 bases between them. The CDR3 sequence: CASSFRPGIGGTDTQYF. The DNA of the CDR3 is TGTGCCAGCAGCTTTAGACCTGGGATCGGAGGCACAGATACGCAGTATTTT.

The chain is built from TRBV19 and TRBJ2-3; TRBD1 matches 7 bases. J was trimmed by 5 bases and V by 5 bases; bases with no gene match: 10. This CDR3 spans 15 amino acids. The germline V gene has CDR1 LNHDA and CDR2 SQIVND (reference sequence). CDR3 DNA sequence: TGTGCCAGTAGTGAGGGGGCCGTGGCAGGAGATACGCAGTATTTT. Its translation is CASSEGAVAGDTQYF. The full variable domain, in which reference TRBV19 and TRBJ2-3 provide the parts outside the CDR3, is DGGITQSPKYLFRKEGQNVTLSCEQNLNHDAMYWYRQDPGQGLRLIYYSQIVNDFQKGDIAEGYSVSREKKESFPLTVTSAQKNPTAFYLCASSEGAVAGDTQYFGPGTRLTVL.